This T cell receptor (beta chain) was identified in a study of T cell responses to AZD1222 COVID-19 vaccine. This table comes from immunoSEQ multiplex PCR, and its TCRdb copy is limited to in-frame clones, with some not included. This sample has roughly 100,000 clones, with around 83% found just once. Study-level points and caveats: The study reported that nearly half of spike-specific TCRs target unmutated variant regions.

With regard to this clone: Its antigen is still unknown.

The clonotype was recovered from an adult in good health. The sample was peripheral blood, taken on day 0 of AZD1222 vaccination.

The CDR3 reads CASSPWGGEAFF. CDR3 nucleotides: TGTGCCAGCTCGCCATGGGGCGGAGAAGCTTTCTTT. The genes are TRBV18 and TRBJ1-1; D might be TRBD1 (5 bases). Trimming took off 6 bases at V and 8 bases at J, with 13 bases between the two ends. Germline CDR1 and CDR2: KGHSH and LQKENI. CDR3 size: 12 residues.